This T cell receptor (beta chain) was sequenced during a study of blood T cell repertoires in COVID-19. The overall study: Samples of COVID-19 (acute and convalescent) were obtained from the United States, Italy and Spain. Sources were T cells, B-cell-depleted T cells, or PBMCs; the material itself was cDNA or gDNA.

Per the original data handling: The assay estimated nucleated cells by amplifying reference gene primers. The table came from immunoSEQ multiplex PCR; TCRdb's copy has only in-frame clones and leaves some out. The V and J calls and clone size were taken over from that table, and D and trimming were inferred from the DNA. The sample holds about 14,000 clones, around nine tenths seen once. What was sequenced was peripheral blood. The sequence was obtained from a human donor with active COVID-19. The donor label of this sample is uncertain.

As DNA, the CDR3 is TGTGCCAGCAGCCAGGGGCAAGAGACCCAGTACTTC. It yields the protein CASSQGQETQYF. This chain uses TRBV6-6 with TRBJ2-5; weak D call: TRBD1 (6 bases). Germline V gene lookup returns CDR1 MNHNY and CDR2 SVGAGI (reference sequence). The CDR3 totals 12 residues. The V and J ends lost 6 bases and 2 bases respectively, with 7 bases between them.